This T cell receptor (beta chain) was captured in a study of T-cell reconstitution after alpha-beta-depleted transplantation in children (dated by TCRdb to 2016 to 2017). For the study in its entirety: T-cell immune reconstitution after TCRalphabeta/CD19-depleted allogeneic hematopoietic cell transplantation in children was quantitatively tracked in the study by means of TCR repertoire profiling.

Library creation used PCR. TCRdb lists the instrument as Illumina HiSeq 2500. TCR libraries were prepared with molecular barcoding, using unique molecular identifiers to normalize TCRbeta repertoire quantification. TCRdb itself trimmed the public reads at Q25 with fastp, ran MiXCR and retained productive beta chains. Each entry is one CDR3 protein sequence, shown with its most common DNA and genes. This sample is represented by about 360,000 distinct CDR3 sequences; 10% to 15% of them were singletons. About 4% of the sample is in the top ten clones. Only a few counts were recorded for this clonotype. There is no known antigen for this receptor. No base-level quality is on record; no much larger clone is a single base apart. V lost 2 bases and J lost 0 bases; the stretch between them is 2 bases long. Per the germline V gene (reference sequence), DFQATT is the CDR1 and SNEGSKA is the CDR2. The cysteine opens and the phenylalanine closes a CDR3 of 12 amino acids. Solely the CDR3 DNA is kept, with 36 bases framed from the first base.

The source material was PBMCs, sampled from the stem cell graft. The rearranged chain carries TRBV20-1 and TRBJ1-5; the D gene cannot be named for sure. This TCR came from a human donor who donated a stem cell graft to a child with Fanconi anemia. The DNA sequence is given as TGCAGTGCTAGATTTAGCAATCAGCCCCAGCATTTT. Translated, it reads CSARFSNQPQHF.